In its sample, the clone carrying this T cell receptor (beta chain) was seen a few times. What it binds is not known. These data originate in a study of post-analysis software for immune sequencing data. At the level of the study: The study covered relapsing-remitting, secondary progressive and progressive-relapsing courses of multiple sclerosis.

Tagging with unique molecular identifiers was a feature of the TCR beta cDNA libraries. Each sample of roughly 0.9 to 11 million input T cells yielded 500,000 or so cDNA molecules, so each molecule approximated one T cell. TCRdb reprocessed the PCR reads via MiXCR and lists one record per CDR3 protein. Of about 820,000 distinct CDR3 sequences in the sample, roughly 50% were seen once. Study-level findings and limits: Patients showed TRBV5-6, TRBV5-1 and TRBV20-1 among roughly 5 TRBV segments more frequent than in controls. Same-batch samples co-clustered strongly by F measure.

Germline assignment: CDR1 SGHAT and CDR2 FQNNGV. This CDR3 has 16 amino acids. V lost 7 bases to trimming and J lost 1 base, with 19 bases between them. This TCR was recovered from a girl under 18 with multiple sclerosis. The sequenced sample was blood. The chain couples TRBV11-2 to TRBJ1-1; tentatively, D is TRBD1 (5 bases). The CDR3 nucleotides are TGTGCCAGCATCCCCCGCCAGGGAAACTGGAACACTGAAGCTTTCTTT. This sequence encodes CASIPRQGNWNTEAFF.